This TCR beta chain was profiled in a study of shared clonotypes between healthy human individuals. CDR1 and CDR2 (germline): SEHNR, FQNEAQ (reference sequence). The CDR3 length is 15 residues. V lost 1 base to trimming and J lost 7 bases, with 16 bases between them. Whole-study results and caveats: Approximately 5% was the fraction of naive CD4 clonotypes found shared across several donors.

Once extracted for a subset, genomic DNA was divided evenly among several immunoSEQ plates. Clones were sequenced by immunoSEQ multiplex PCR, and TCRdb holds only the in-frame ones, with some missing. Of about 2 million clones in the sample, 85% to 95% were seen once. A single count supports this clone. The antigen is undetermined. The donors, healthy adults who were HIV-negative, had experienced no recent acute infections or vaccinations. Into CD45RA+ naive and CD45RA-negative memory subsets, the CD4+ cells were split. This chain joins TRBV7-9 and TRBJ1-2; D may be TRBD1 (6 bases). The sequencing sample was made of naive CD4+ T cells sorted from blood. Specified subset: CD45RA+ positively selected. The source is a man aged 18 to 30 in good health. The chain's CDR3 is CASSLEVLGAAGYTF. The CDR3 DNA is TGTGCCAGCAGCTTAGAAGTTCTGGGGGCAGCTGGCTACACCTTC. Full variable domain (remainder filled in from reference TRBV7-9 and TRBJ1-2): DTGVSQNPRHKITKRGQNVTFRCDPISEHNRLYWYRQTLGQGPEFLTYFQNEAQLEKSRLLSDRFSAERPKGSFSTLEIQRTEQGDSAMYLCASSLEVLGAAGYTFGSGTRLTVV.